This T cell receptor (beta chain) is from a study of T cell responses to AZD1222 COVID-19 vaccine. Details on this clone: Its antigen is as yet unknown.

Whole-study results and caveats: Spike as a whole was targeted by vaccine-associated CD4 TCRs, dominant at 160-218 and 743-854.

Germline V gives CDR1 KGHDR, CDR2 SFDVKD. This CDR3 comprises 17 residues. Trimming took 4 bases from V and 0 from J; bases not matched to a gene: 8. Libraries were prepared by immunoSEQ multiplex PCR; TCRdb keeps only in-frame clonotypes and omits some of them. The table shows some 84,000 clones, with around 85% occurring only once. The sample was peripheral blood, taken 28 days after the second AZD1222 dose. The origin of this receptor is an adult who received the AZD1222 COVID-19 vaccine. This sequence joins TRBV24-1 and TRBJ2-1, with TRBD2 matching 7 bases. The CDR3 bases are TGTGCCACCAGTGACCCGACTAGCCCTACCTCCTACAATGAGCAGTTCTTC. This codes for CATSDPTSPTSYNEQFF.